The rows below give T cell receptor beta chains drawn from one sample of a study of regulatory T cells in long-lasting Graves disease. Using its own MiXCR run on the multiplex PCR reads, TCRdb lists one record per CDR3 protein. The sample has about 470,000 distinct CDR3 sequences; about a fifth are singletons. This sample comprised peripheral blood mononuclear cells (PBMCs), obtained when the disease was refractory, from a patient treated with antithyroid drugs. The receptors were gathered from a female donor with Graves disease. The CDR3 runs from the conserved cysteine through the conserved F or W. The order of the fields is clone size, J gene, D gene, V gene, CDR3 protein, CDR3 DNA. The D gene is left open where the match is weak. Clone size is shown for a subset of rows, as once, few, many or a class of expanded clone.

>many|TRBJ2-5|NA|TRBV20-1
CSASVALLQETQYF
TGCAGTGCTAGTGTAGCCTTACTCCAGGAGACCCAGTACTTC
>many|TRBJ2-7|NA|TRBV10-3
CAISGGTYEQYF
TGTGCCATCAGCGGGGGTACCTACGAGCAGTACTTC
>NA|TRBJ2-3|NA|TRBV2
CASSEYGGPSPQYF
TGTGCCAGCAGTGAATACGGCGGACCATCGCCTCAGTATTTT
>NA|TRBJ2-7|TRBD1|TRBV5-1
CASSLDLFPTGGKQYF
TGTGCCAGCAGCTTGGATCTGTTCCCGACAGGGGGTAAGCAGTACTTC
>many|TRBJ1-2|NA|TRBV6-2/TRBV6-3
CASSYSKWGHGYTF
TGTGCCAGCAGTTACTCGAAATGGGGCCACGGCTACACCTTC
>NA|TRBJ2-5|TRBD1|TRBV18
CASSPRQGREETQYF
TGTGCCAGCTCACCTCGACAGGGAAGGGAAGAGACCCAGTACTTC
>few|TRBJ2-1|NA|TRBV4-1
CASSHLPGGLHNEQFF
TGCGCCAGCAGCCACCTCCCCGGGGGACTCCACAATGAGCAGTTCTTC
>NA|TRBJ2-5|NA|TRBV10-3
CAISDDSQETQYF
TGTGCCATCAGTGACGACAGCCAAGAGACCCAGTACTTC
>NA|TRBJ1-1|NA|TRBV5-8
CASKVDRHTEAFF
TGTGCCAGCAAAGTAGACAGACACACTGAAGCTTTCTTT
>many|TRBJ2-7|NA|TRBV12-3/TRBV12-4
CASSSPQKGYYEQYF
TGTGCCAGCAGTTCCCCACAAAAGGGATACTACGAGCAGTACTTC
>NA|TRBJ1-1|TRBD1|TRBV9
CASSVGTGGNTEAFF
TGTGCCAGCAGCGTAGGTACAGGGGGAAACACTGAAGCTTTCTTT
>few|TRBJ1-1|NA|TRBV3-1
CASSQGFSWDLGAFF
TGTGCCAGCAGCCAAGGGTTCAGCTGGGATCTCGGAGCTTTCTTT
>NA|TRBJ2-7|NA|TRBV10-3
CAINSGRTYEQYF
TGTGCCATCAATTCCGGCAGAACCTACGAGCAGTACTTC
>many|TRBJ1-5|NA|TRBV28
CASSFAGVRPQHF
TGTGCCAGCAGTTTCGCAGGGGTTCGGCCCCAGCATTTT
>NA|TRBJ2-7|NA|TRBV6-2/TRBV6-3
CASSYPTRGVSYEQYF
TGTGCCAGCAGTTACCCCACCCGAGGGGTCTCCTACGAGCAGTACTTC
>many|TRBJ2-5|NA|TRBV27
CASSLSDPREAQYF
TGTGCCAGCAGTTTATCGGACCCGAGGGAGGCCCAGTACTTC
>NA|TRBJ2-1|TRBD1|TRBV24-1
CATSDSRGTGNVNEQFF
TGTGCCACCAGTGATTCGCGGGGGACAGGGAACGTCAATGAGCAGTTCTTC
>many|TRBJ1-2|NA|TRBV19
CASSYRQNSFGYTF
TGTGCCAGTAGTTATCGGCAAAACTCGTTCGGCTACACCTTC
>NA|TRBJ2-3|NA|TRBV24-1
CATSDTDSTSTDTQYF
TGTGCCACCAGTGATACGGACAGCACCAGCACAGATACGCAGTATTTT
>NA|TRBJ2-2|NA|TRBV12-3/TRBV12-4
CASIQGGELFF
TGTGCCAGCATCCAGGGGGGGGAGCTGTTTTTT
>many|TRBJ2-5|NA|TRBV6-1
CASANITGRKETQYF
TGTGCCAGCGCCAACATAACAGGACGAAAAGAGACCCAGTACTTC
>NA|TRBJ1-1|NA|TRBV20-1
CSARDAQALKEAFF
TGCAGTGCTAGAGATGCCCAGGCTCTTAAAGAAGCTTTCTTT
>few|TRBJ2-4|NA|TRBV15
CATSRETQNIQYF
TGTGCCACCAGCAGAGAGACCCAAAACATTCAGTACTTC
>NA|TRBJ1-2|NA|TRBV4-1
CASSPPQRLLYGYTF
TGCGCCAGCAGCCCCCCGCAACGGCTCCTCTATGGCTACACCTTC
>NA|TRBJ2-1|NA|TRBV28
CASSTTRVSYNEQFF
TGTGCCAGCAGTACGACTAGGGTTTCCTACAATGAGCAGTTCTTC
>few|TRBJ1-1|NA|TRBV30
CAWSVLTGPTEAFF
TGTGCCTGGAGTGTCCTGACTGGGCCCACTGAAGCTTTCTTT
>once|TRBJ2-7|TRBD1|TRBV7-8
CASSPVSGTGDTYEQYF
TGTGCCAGCAGCCCGGTATCCGGGACAGGGGATACCTACGAGCAGTACTTC
>few|TRBJ1-1|NA|TRBV10-3
CAIRDHETGLMNTEAFF
TGTGCCATCAGAGACCATGAGACAGGCCTCATGAACACTGAAGCTTTCTTT
>few|TRBJ2-2|NA|TRBV27
CASSLLGVSNTGELFF
TGTGCCAGCAGTTTATTGGGGGTCTCGAACACCGGGGAGCTGTTTTTT
>NA|TRBJ2-5|NA|TRBV7-9
CASSRIAEETQYF
TGTGCCAGCAGCCGAATAGCGGAAGAGACCCAGTACTTC
>many|TRBJ2-7|NA|TRBV12-3/TRBV12-4
CASSLAGLLTYEQYF
TGTGCCAGCAGTTTAGCGGGACTCCTGACCTACGAGCAGTACTTC
>many|TRBJ1-2|NA|TRBV28
CASSLNQGYANYGYTF
TGTGCCAGCAGTTTAAACCAGGGATACGCTAACTATGGCTACACCTTC
>NA|TRBJ2-1|TRBD2|TRBV9
CASSLPTSGGGNEQFF
TGTGCCAGCAGCCTACCAACTAGCGGGGGGGGAAATGAGCAGTTCTTC
>few|TRBJ2-7|NA|TRBV20-1
CSARPLLRGRHEQYF
TGCAGTGCTAGACCCCTCCTCCGGGGGAGGCACGAGCAGTACTTC
>many|TRBJ2-2|NA|TRBV27
CASSLQGRLAGELFF
TGTGCCAGCAGTTTACAGGGCCGTCTAGCCGGGGAGCTGTTTTTT
>many|TRBJ2-7|TRBD2|TRBV28
CASSLLAESYEQYF
TGTGCCAGCAGTTTGCTAGCGGAATCCTACGAGCAGTACTTC
>few|TRBJ2-3|NA|TRBV7-3
CASSLLGGSDTQYF
TGTGCCAGCAGCTTATTGGGCGGGTCAGATACGCAGTATTTT
>many|TRBJ1-2|NA|TRBV28
CASTLMGVYGYTF
TGTGCCAGCACCCTGATGGGAGTCTATGGCTACACCTTC
>NA|TRBJ2-7|TRBD2|TRBV6-5
CASSYSIAGAIEYEQYF
TGTGCCAGCAGTTACTCTATAGCGGGTGCGATTGAATACGAGCAGTACTTC
>few|TRBJ1-1|TRBD1|TRBV7-9
CASSLRDSMNTEAFF
TGTGCCAGCAGCCTCCGGGACAGTATGAACACTGAAGCTTTCTTT
>NA|TRBJ1-5|NA|TRBV4-1
CASSQELDQPQHF
TGCGCCAGCAGCCAAGAATTGGATCAGCCCCAGCATTTT
>NA|TRBJ1-2|TRBD1|TRBV18
CASSPRETGGPYGYTF
TGTGCCAGCTCACCAAGAGAAACAGGGGGCCCGTATGGCTACACCTTC
>few|TRBJ2-2|TRBD2|TRBV12-3/TRBV12-4
CASSRLAGAGELFF
TGTGCCAGCAGCCGACTAGCGGGGGCCGGGGAGCTGTTTTTT
>many|TRBJ1-1|NA|TRBV6-2/TRBV6-3
CASSYAETDPMNTEAFF
TGTGCCAGCAGTTACGCGGAGACAGATCCTATGAACACTGAAGCTTTCTTT
>many|TRBJ1-6|NA|TRBV11-2
CASSLDRRRTLHF
TGTGCCAGCAGCTTAGATCGGAGGAGAACCCTCCACTTT
>many|TRBJ2-2|NA|TRBV11-2
CASSFTGAGELFF
TGTGCCAGCAGCTTTACGGGAGCCGGGGAGCTGTTTTTT
>NA|TRBJ1-6|NA|TRBV18
CASSPGTATNSPLHF
TGTGCCAGCTCACCCGGGACCGCTACTAATTCACCCCTCCACTTT
>many|TRBJ1-5|NA|TRBV2
CASSSARQPQHF
TGTGCCAGCAGTTCAGCGCGCCAGCCCCAGCATTTT
>many|TRBJ1-5|TRBD1|TRBV19
CASSTTGGNGNQPQHF
TGTGCCAGTAGTACTACAGGGGGCAATGGCAATCAGCCCCAGCATTTT
>many|TRBJ2-7|NA|TRBV14
CASSHTGLGSYEQYF
TGTGCCAGCAGCCACACAGGGTTAGGGTCCTACGAGCAGTACTTC
>many|TRBJ1-2|NA|TRBV28
CASSSRASNYGYTF
TGTGCCAGCAGTTCCCGGGCGTCGAACTATGGCTACACCTTC
>many|TRBJ1-5|TRBD1|TRBV20-1
CSAITGTGNNQPQHF
TGCAGTGCTATCACTGGGACAGGGAACAATCAGCCCCAGCATTTT
>few|TRBJ2-3|NA|TRBV20-1
CSATTTSGGDTQYF
TGCAGTGCAACCACCACTTCCGGGGGAGATACGCAGTATTTT